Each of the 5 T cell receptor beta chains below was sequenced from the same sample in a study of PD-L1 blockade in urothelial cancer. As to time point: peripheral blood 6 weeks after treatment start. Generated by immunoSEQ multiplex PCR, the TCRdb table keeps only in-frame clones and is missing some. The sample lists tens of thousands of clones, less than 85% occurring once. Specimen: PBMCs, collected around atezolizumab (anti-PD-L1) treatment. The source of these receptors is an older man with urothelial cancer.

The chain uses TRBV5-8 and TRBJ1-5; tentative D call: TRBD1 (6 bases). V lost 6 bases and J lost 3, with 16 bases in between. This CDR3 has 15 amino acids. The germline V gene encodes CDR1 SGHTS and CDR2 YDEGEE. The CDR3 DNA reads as TGTGCCAGCATCCAAGCGGGACACAACAATCAGCCCCAGCATTTT. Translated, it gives CASIQAGHNNQPQHF.

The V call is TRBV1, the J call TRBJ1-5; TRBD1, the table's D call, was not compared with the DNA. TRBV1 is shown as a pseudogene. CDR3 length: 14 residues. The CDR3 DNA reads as TGCACCAGCAGCCAAGACAGGGTTGGGCAGCCCCAGCATTTT. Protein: CTSSQDRVGQPQHF.

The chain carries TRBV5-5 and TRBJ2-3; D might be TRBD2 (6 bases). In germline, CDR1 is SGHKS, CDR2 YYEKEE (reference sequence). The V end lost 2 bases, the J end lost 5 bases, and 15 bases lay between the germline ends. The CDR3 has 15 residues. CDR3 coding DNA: TGTGCCAGCAGCTTTAGGATAGCGGCCCGAGATACGCAGTATTTT. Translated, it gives CASSFRIAARDTQYF.

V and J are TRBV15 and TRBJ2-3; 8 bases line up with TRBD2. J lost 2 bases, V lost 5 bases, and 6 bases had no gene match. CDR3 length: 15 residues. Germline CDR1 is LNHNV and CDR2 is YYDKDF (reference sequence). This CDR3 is CATSPYGGDTDTQYF. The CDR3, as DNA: TGTGCCACCAGCCCGTACGGGGGGGACACAGATACGCAGTATTTT.

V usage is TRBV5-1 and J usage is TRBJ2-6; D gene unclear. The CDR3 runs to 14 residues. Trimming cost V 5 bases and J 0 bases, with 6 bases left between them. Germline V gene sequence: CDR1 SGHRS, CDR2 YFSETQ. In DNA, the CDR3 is TGCGCCAGCAGGCCTAACTCTGGGGCCAACGTCCTGACTTTC. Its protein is CASRPNSGANVLTF.